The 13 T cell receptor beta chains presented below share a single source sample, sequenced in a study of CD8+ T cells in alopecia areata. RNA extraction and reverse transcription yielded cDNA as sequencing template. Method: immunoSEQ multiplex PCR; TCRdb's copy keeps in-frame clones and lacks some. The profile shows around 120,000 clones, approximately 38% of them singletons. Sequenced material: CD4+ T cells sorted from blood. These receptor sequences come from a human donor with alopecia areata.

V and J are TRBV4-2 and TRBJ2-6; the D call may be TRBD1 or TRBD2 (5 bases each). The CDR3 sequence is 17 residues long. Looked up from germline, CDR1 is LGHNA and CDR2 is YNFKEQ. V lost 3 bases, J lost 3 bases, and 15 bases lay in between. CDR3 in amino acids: CASSQEAQASGANVLTF. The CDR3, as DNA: TGTGCCAGCAGCCAGGAGGCACAGGCAAGTGGGGCCAACGTCCTGACTTTC.

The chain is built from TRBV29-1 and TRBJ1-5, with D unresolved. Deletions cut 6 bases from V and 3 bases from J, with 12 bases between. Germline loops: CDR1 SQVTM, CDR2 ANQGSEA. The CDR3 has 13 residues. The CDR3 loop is CSVGLALNQPQHF. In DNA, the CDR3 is TGCAGCGTCGGTCTGGCTCTCAATCAGCCCCAGCATTTT.

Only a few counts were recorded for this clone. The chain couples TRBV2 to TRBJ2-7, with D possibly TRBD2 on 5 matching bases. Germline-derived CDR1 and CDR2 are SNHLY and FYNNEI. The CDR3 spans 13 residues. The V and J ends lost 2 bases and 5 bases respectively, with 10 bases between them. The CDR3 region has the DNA TGTGCCAGCAGTGAAAATAGCGTGAACGAGCAGTACTTC. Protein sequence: CASSENSVNEQYF.

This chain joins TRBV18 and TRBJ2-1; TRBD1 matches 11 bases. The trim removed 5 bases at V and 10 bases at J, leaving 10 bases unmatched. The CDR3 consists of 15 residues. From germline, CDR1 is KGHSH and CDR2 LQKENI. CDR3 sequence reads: CASSSGDRGTAEQFF. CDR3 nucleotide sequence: TGTGCCAGCTCATCAGGGGACAGGGGGACGGCGGAGCAGTTCTTC.

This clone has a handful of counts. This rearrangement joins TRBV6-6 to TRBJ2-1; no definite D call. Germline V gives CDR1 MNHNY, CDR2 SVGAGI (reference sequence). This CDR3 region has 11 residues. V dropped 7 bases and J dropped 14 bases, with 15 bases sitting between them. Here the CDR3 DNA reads TGTGCCAGCAAAAAAGAGGTTATAGAGTTCTTC. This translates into CASKKEVIEFF.

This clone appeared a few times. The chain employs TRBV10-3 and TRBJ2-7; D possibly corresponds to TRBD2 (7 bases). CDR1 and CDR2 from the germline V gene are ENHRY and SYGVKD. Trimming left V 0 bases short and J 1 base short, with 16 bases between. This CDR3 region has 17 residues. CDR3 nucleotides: TGTGCCATCAGTGAGTCGACTCAGGGGACTACTTCCTACGAGCAGTACTTC. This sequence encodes CAISESTQGTTSYEQYF.

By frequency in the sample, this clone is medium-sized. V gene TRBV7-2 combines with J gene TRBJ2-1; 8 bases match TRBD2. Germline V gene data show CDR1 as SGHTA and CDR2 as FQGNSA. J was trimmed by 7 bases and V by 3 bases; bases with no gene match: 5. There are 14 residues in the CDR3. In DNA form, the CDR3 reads TGTGCCAGCAGCTTCGGACTAGCTAGGAATGAGCAGTTCTTC. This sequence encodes CASSFGLARNEQFF.

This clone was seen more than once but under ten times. The DNA for the CDR3 is TGCAGCGTTGTGGAAGGGGGTAACTCCTATGGCTACACCTTC. This sequence encodes CSVVEGGNSYGYTF. The chain combines TRBV29-1 with TRBJ1-2; a possible D gene is TRBD1 (6 bases). V was shortened by 4 bases and J by 4 bases, with 16 bases between the two germline ends. The CDR3 consists of 14 residues. Germline V gene sequence: CDR1 SQVTM, CDR2 ANQGSEA.

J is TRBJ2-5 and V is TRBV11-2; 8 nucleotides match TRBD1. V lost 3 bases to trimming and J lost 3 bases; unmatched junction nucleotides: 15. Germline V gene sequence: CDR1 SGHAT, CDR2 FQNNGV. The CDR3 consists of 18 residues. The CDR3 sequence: CASSFTGGRTGRKETQYF. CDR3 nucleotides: TGTGCCAGCAGCTTTACTGGTGGCCGGACAGGGCGAAAAGAGACCCAGTACTTC.

The CDR3 DNA sequence: TGTGCCACCAGGCCAGGGGCTAACTATGGCTACACCTTC. This sequence encodes CATRPGANYGYTF. The chain carries TRBV15 and TRBJ1-2; weak D call: TRBD1 (6 bases). This CDR3 spans 13 amino acids. V was cut by 6 bases and J by 0 bases, with 8 bases left in between. The germline CDR1 and CDR2 sequences are LNHNV and YYDKDF (reference sequence). Looking up the rest from reference TRBV15 and TRBJ1-2 gives the full variable domain: DAMVIQNPRYQVTQFGKPVTLSCSQTLNHNVMYWYQQKSSQAPKLLFHYYDKDFNNEADTPDNFQSRRPNTSFCFLDIRSPGLGDTAMYLCATRPGANYGYTFGSGTRLTVV.

The CDR3 spells CAWSKKQRTDTQYF. The CDR3 bases are TGTGCCTGGAGTAAAAAGCAGCGCACAGATACGCAGTATTTT. V usage is TRBV30 and J usage is TRBJ2-3; D gene unclear. Germline-derived CDR1 and CDR2 are GTSNPN and SVGIG (reference sequence). This CDR3 is built from 14 residues. V lost 2 bases to trimming and J lost 1 base, with 10 bases between them.

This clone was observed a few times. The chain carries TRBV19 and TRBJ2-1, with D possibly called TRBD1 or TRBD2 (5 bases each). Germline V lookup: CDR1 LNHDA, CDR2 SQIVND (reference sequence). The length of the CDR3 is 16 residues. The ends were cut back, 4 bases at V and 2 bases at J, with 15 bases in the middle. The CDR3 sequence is CASSTGGTGTYNEQFF. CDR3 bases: TGTGCCAGTAGTACCGGTGGGACGGGAACCTACAATGAGCAGTTCTTC. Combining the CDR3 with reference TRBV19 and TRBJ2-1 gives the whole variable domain DGGITQSPKYLFRKEGQNVTLSCEQNLNHDAMYWYRQDPGQGLRLIYYSQIVNDFQKGDIAEGYSVSREKKESFPLTVTSAQKNPTAFYLCASSTGGTGTYNEQFFGPGTRLTVL.

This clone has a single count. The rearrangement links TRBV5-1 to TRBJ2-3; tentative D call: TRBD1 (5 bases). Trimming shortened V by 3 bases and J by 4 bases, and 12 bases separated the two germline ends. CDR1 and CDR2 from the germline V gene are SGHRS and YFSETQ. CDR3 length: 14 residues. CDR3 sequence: CASSSTGAADTQYF. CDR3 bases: TGCGCCAGCAGCTCTACTGGGGCTGCAGATACGCAGTATTTT. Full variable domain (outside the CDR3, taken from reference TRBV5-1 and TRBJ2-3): KAGVTQTPRYLIKTRGQQVTLSCSPISGHRSVSWYQQTPGQGLQFLFEYFSETQRNKGNFPGRFSGRQFSNSRSEMNVSTLELGDSALYLCASSSTGAADTQYFGPGTRLTVL.